Each of the 14 T cell receptor beta chains below was sequenced from the same sample in a study of T cell clusters in autoimmune cytopenias. TRB amplification used roughly 250 ng of peripheral blood genomic DNA. TRB rearrangements were amplified by touch-down multiplex PCR with mixed TRB-A/B primers. With the multiplex PCR reads reprocessed, TCRdb shows one record per CDR3 protein and no DNA. This table holds fewer than 8,500 distinct CDR3 sequences. Sequenced sample: peripheral blood. Source of these receptors: a human donor with an autoimmune cytopenia or autoimmune hepatitis (not recorded which).

This clonotype is identified as medium-sized from frequency. The V and J genes are TRBV5-6 and TRBJ2-7; the TCRdb D gene call, TRBD1, has no DNA to confirm it. The CDR3 consists of 15 residues. CDR1 is SGHDT, CDR2 YYEEEE, per germline. The CDR3: CASSQPSGQRYEQYF.

The gene calls are TRBV9 and TRBJ2-5; TCRdb names TRBD1, which stays unverified in the absence of DNA. This CDR3 has 16 amino acids. Germline values: CDR1 SGDLS, CDR2 YYNGEE. The CDR3 loop is CASSVSGGTGAETQYF.

This sequence joins TRBV28 and TRBJ2-7. Germline CDR1 and CDR2: MDHEN and SYDVKM. The CDR3 is 12 amino acids. This CDR3 reads CASSLFSNEQYF. The variable domain in full, completed from reference TRBV28 and TRBJ2-7, reads DVKVTQSSRYLVKRTGEKVFLECVQDMDHENMFWYRQDPGLGLRLIYFSYDVKMKEKGDIPEGYSVSREKKERFSLILESASTNQTSMYLCASSLFSNEQYFGPGTRLTVT.

V and J are TRBV5-1 and TRBJ2-1; TCRdb's D call of TRBD1 is untestable without DNA. CDR3 length: 16 residues. Germline assignment: CDR1 SGHRS and CDR2 YFSETQ. The CDR3 sequence: CASTSTGDSSYNEQFF.

The rearrangement joins TRBV20-1 to TRBJ2-3. Germline V lookup: CDR1 DFQATT, CDR2 SNEGSKA (reference sequence). The CDR3 covers 11 residues. The CDR3 region is CSARESDTQYF.

This sequence joins TRBV5-4 and TRBJ2-5; the D gene TCRdb calls, TRBD1, cannot be checked with no DNA. Germline CDR1 SGHNT, CDR2 YYREEE (reference sequence). The length of the CDR3 is 14 residues. CDR3 sequence: CASSRDRAGETQYF.

The J gene is TRBJ2-7, the V gene TRBV5-1. The CDR3 length is 12 residues. Germline loops: CDR1 SGHRS, CDR2 YFSETQ. The CDR3 region is CASSLLGTEQYF.

Considering frequency, this clonotype is medium-sized. This chain connects TRBV19 to TRBJ2-7; the TCRdb D gene call, TRBD1, has no DNA to confirm it. This CDR3 comprises 14 residues. From germline, CDR1 is LNHDA and CDR2 SQIVND (reference sequence). CDR3 in amino acids: CASTAGASSYEQYF.

This clonotype is labeled medium-sized based on frequency. The CDR3 is CASSRTGLAGDYEQYF. The chain couples TRBV7-9 to TRBJ2-7; TCRdb reports TRBD2, a call that lacks DNA to check it against. CDR1 SEHNR and CDR2 FQNEAQ come from the germline V gene (reference sequence). There are 16 residues in the CDR3.

This clonotype is labeled medium-sized based on frequency. The chain carries TRBV19 and TRBJ2-7; there is no DNA to check the TCRdb D call of TRBD2. Germline values: CDR1 LNHDA, CDR2 SQIVND (reference sequence). The CDR3 is 17 residues long. CDR3 sequence: CASSIRRTSGGVWEQYF.

According to its frequency, this clonotype is medium-sized. The rearrangement uses TRBV19 and TRBJ1-2; TCRdb's D gene call, TRBD1, goes unchecked for lack of DNA. CDR3 length: 15 residues. Per germline, CDR1 LNHDA and CDR2 SQIVND (reference sequence). The CDR3 spells CASSPAGDPFYGYTF.

V gene TRBV4-3 combines with J gene TRBJ2-1. The germline gives CDR1 LGHNA, CDR2 YSLEER. The CDR3 spans 15 residues. This CDR3 reads CASSTRGIAYNEQFF.

The chain couples TRBV28 to TRBJ1-6; the D call of TRBD1 rests on TCRdb alone, since no DNA is present to check it. The CDR3 totals 15 residues. Germline V gene data show CDR1 as MDHEN and CDR2 as SYDVKM. The CDR3 protein is CATNRQGFYNSPLHF.

V and J are TRBV9 and TRBJ2-1; the TCRdb call, TRBD1, lacks DNA for checking. The CDR3 runs 13 residues. Germline CDR1 SGDLS, CDR2 YYNGEE. The CDR3 is CASSPQDGGEQFF.